This T cell receptor beta chain was identified during a study of cytomegalovirus exposure and HLA in healthy donors. Across the whole study: An earlier analysis found roughly 100 million unique TCR beta sequences from approximately 200 million T cells.

General study points: As confirmed in vitro, a few CMV-associated chains were specific for CMV antigens. Analysis was performed later, and it showed HLA-associated TCR beta chains to be more clonally expanded than equally common others.

For this clone: The antigen remains undetermined.

The PCR was carried out with 60 Vbeta primers and 13 Jbeta primers. Only in-frame clones appear in the TCRdb table, and some are missing; sequencing was by immunoSEQ multiplex PCR. The data contain about 120,000 clones, less than 80% of them singletons. The sample was PBMCs. This clonotype originated in a man aged 35 to 55 in good health and CMV-seropositive.

The CDR3 DNA is TGTGCCAGCAGTTCCCAGGTCAGGGGAAGGACCGGGGAGCTGTTTTTT. Translating gives CASSSQVRGRTGELFF. The rearrangement uses TRBV28 and TRBJ2-2; maybe TRBD1 (6 bases). Trimming pared 4 bases from V and 5 bases from J, leaving 17 bases between. This CDR3 has 16 amino acids. The germline gives CDR1 MDHEN, CDR2 SYDVKM.